The rows below give T cell receptor beta chains drawn from one sample of a study of T cells after posttransplantation cyclophosphamide. Clones were sequenced by immunoSEQ multiplex PCR, and TCRdb holds only the in-frame ones, with some missing. The repertoire consists of fewer than 55,000 clones, none detected only once. Specimen: PBMCs. These TCRs come from a man aged 40-49 years in good health, CMV-negative, and a related stem cell transplant donor. Each CDR3 is given with its conserved first and last residue. The D gene is left open where the match is weak. For some rows the clone size is stated as once, few or many, or as a class when expanded; others skip it.

TRBJ2-7 TRBV6-5 13 TRBD1 many CASSLGQGTGQYF TGTGCCAGCAGCCTAGGACAGGGGACAGGGCAGTACTTC
TRBJ2-3 TRBV15 17 TRBD1 many CATSRDLAQGVSDTQYF TGTGCCACCAGCAGAGATCTTGCGCAGGGGGTTTCAGATACGCAGTATTTT
TRBJ2-3 TRBV5-1 15 TRBD2 many CASSLRVAGQDTQYF TGCGCCAGCAGCTTGCGGGTAGCGGGACAAGATACGCAGTATTTT
TRBJ2-7 TRBV7-9 12 - many CASSHGQYEQYF TGTGCCAGCAGCCATGGACAGTACGAGCAGTACTTC
TRBJ1-2 TRBV7-8 15 - many CASSLVGGFNYGYTF TGTGCCAGCAGCTTAGTCGGGGGTTTTAACTATGGCTACACCTTC
TRBJ2-5 TRBV10-3 16 TRBD2 many CAISFGLAGAQETQYF TGTGCCATCAGTTTCGGACTAGCGGGGGCGCAAGAGACCCAGTACTTC
TRBJ1-5 TRBV19 14 - many CASSILQSNQPQHF TGTGCCAGTAGTATCTTGCAGAGCAATCAGCCCCAGCATTTT
TRBJ2-7 TRBV5-1 13 - many CASSLGEGYEQYF TGCGCCAGCAGCTTGGGTGAGGGTTACGAGCAGTACTTC
TRBJ1-2 TRBV25-1 17 - many CASSGAVFGQSLDGYTF TGTGCCAGCAGTGGCGCCGTTTTTGGGCAATCATTAGATGGCTACACCTTC
TRBJ1-2 TRBV6-5 15 TRBD1 many CASSNPGQGNYGYTF TGTGCCAGCAGTAACCCGGGACAGGGAAACTATGGCTACACCTTC
TRBJ2-3 TRBV23-1 13 - - CASTREGSDTQYF TGCGCCAGCACCCGCGAGGGATCAGATACGCAGTATTTT
TRBJ2-5 TRBV5-1 15 TRBD2 few CASSLVASGQETQYF TGCGCCAGCAGCTTGGTAGCTAGCGGCCAAGAGACCCAGTACTTC
TRBJ1-2 TRBV7-2 15 - many CASSLGDTSNYGYTF TGTGCCAGCAGCTTAGGAGACACCTCTAACTATGGCTACACCTTC
TRBJ2-1 TRBV6-6 13 - many CASSYSLATEQFF TGTGCCAGCAGTTACTCTCTAGCGACTGAGCAGTTCTTC
TRBJ1-2 TRBV6-1 12 - many CASKQGNYGYTF TGTGCCAGTAAACAGGGCAACTATGGCTACACCTTC
TRBJ2-2 TRBV4-2 18 TRBD1 many CASSQDRQGVRYTGELFF TGTGCCAGCAGCCAAGATCGCCAGGGGGTGAGGTATACCGGGGAGCTGTTTTTT
TRBJ2-5 TRBV6-5 13 - few CASRRDFEETQYF TGTGCCAGCAGACGGGACTTCGAAGAGACCCAGTACTTC
TRBJ1-3 TRBV19 14 - many CASRLAGRANTIYF TGTGCCAGCCGTCTGGCAGGGAGGGCGAACACCATATATTTT
TRBJ1-4 TRBV7-2 14 TRBD1 many CASSFWDRGQKLFF TGTGCCAGCAGCTTTTGGGACAGGGGTCAAAAACTGTTTTTT
TRBJ2-3 TRBV10-3 14 TRBD2 few CAISEAGGGAQQYF TGTGCCATCAGTGAGGCGGGGGGGGGAGCTCAGCAGTATTTT
TRBJ1-1 TRBV5-4 15 - many CASSLEGGIDTEAFF TGTGCCAGCAGCTTGGAGGGGGGGATTGACACTGAAGCTTTCTTT
TRBJ2-5 TRBV5-1 13 - many CASSLQGTETQYF TGCGCCAGCAGCCTACAGGGAACAGAGACCCAGTACTTC
TRBJ2-1 TRBV29-1 15 - few CSVEDHGSSYNEQFF TGCAGCGTTGAAGATCATGGGAGCTCCTACAATGAGCAGTTCTTC
TRBJ2-1 TRBV6-1 13 TRBD1 many CASDRGLVNEQFF TGTGCCAGCGACAGGGGGCTGGTCAATGAGCAGTTCTTC
TRBJ2-3 TRBV10-1 13 - few CASSAGVTDTQYF TGCGCCAGCAGTGCGGGGGTCACAGATACGCAGTATTTT
TRBJ2-2 TRBV27 18 TRBD2 many CASSPQVAGATNTGELFF TGTGCCAGCAGTCCGCAGGTAGCGGGGGCAACAAACACCGGGGAGCTGTTTTTT
TRBJ2-2 TRBV4-2 16 TRBD2 many CASSQAGLARTGELFF TGTGCCAGCAGCCAAGCCGGACTAGCGAGGACCGGGGAGCTGTTTTTT
TRBJ2-3 TRBV2 14 TRBD1 few CASSPGGRADTQYF TGTGCCAGCAGTCCAGGGGGACGTGCCGATACGCAGTATTTT
TRBJ2-5 TRBV11-2 19 TRBD2 few CASSPSRVRLAGIQETQYF TGTGCCAGCAGTCCAAGCAGGGTCCGACTAGCGGGGATCCAAGAGACCCAGTACTTC
TRBJ2-5 TRBV2 14 - many CASRGGQYQETQYF TGTGCCAGCCGGGGGGGACAGTACCAAGAGACCCAGTACTTC
TRBJ2-1 TRBV27 14 TRBD2 many CASSLSLAGNEQFF TGTGCCAGCAGTTTATCGCTAGCGGGGAATGAGCAGTTCTTC
TRBJ2-5 TRBV11-3 15 TRBD2 many CASNPSGRTEETQYF TGTGCCAGCAACCCGAGCGGGAGGACCGAAGAGACCCAGTACTTC
TRBJ2-7 TRBV11-2 12 - many CASSATSYEQYF TGTGCCAGCAGCGCCACTTCCTACGAGCAGTACTTC
TRBJ2-7 TRBV6-1 13 TRBD1 many CASRPGQSYEQYF TGTGCCAGCAGGCCGGGACAGTCCTACGAGCAGTACTTC
TRBJ2-1 TRBV11-3 16 - - CASSLNVAGLGNEQFF TGTGCCAGCAGCTTAAATGTGGCAGGGCTTGGCAATGAGCAGTTCTTC
TRBJ1-4 TRBV2 14 - many CASSTGWGNEKLFF TGTGCCAGCAGTACAGGGTGGGGTAATGAAAAACTGTTTTTT